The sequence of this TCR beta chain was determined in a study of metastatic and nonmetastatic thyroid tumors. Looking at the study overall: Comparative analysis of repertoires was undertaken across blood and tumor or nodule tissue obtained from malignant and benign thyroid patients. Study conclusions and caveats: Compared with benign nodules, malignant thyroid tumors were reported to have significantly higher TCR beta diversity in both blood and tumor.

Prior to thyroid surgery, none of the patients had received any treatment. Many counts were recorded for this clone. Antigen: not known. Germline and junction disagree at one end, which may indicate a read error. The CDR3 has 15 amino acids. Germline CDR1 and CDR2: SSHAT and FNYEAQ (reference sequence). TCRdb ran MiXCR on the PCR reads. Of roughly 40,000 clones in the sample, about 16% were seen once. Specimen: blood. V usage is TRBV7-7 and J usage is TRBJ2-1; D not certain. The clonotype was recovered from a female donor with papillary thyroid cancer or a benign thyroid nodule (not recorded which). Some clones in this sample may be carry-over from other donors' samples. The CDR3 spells CASSPDTSPYNEQFF. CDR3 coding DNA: TGTGCTAGCAGCCCCGACACCAGCCCCTACAATGAGCAGTTCTTC.